These 5 T cell receptor beta chains came from one sample sequenced in a study of beta chain features in type 1 diabetes. Every isolated RNA sample was fully reverse transcribed, so sequencing captured expressed TCRB transcripts. Sequenced by immunoSEQ multiplex PCR; TCRdb stores in-frame clones only, minus some. The table shows around 400,000 clones, with 10% to 15% occurring only once. The sequenced sample consisted of naive CD4+ T cells from blood. The receptors come from a young man in good health.

The chain carries TRBV14 and TRBJ2-7; no clear D gene. This CDR3 has 12 residues. CDR1 is SGHDN, CDR2 FVKESK, per germline. Trimming removed 2 bases at V and 2 bases at J, with 4 bases between. The CDR3 DNA reads TGTGCCAGCAGCCAACAGGCCTACGAGCAGTACTTC. This encodes CASSQQAYEQYF.

The sample holds a few counts of this clone. CDR3 DNA: TGTGCCAGCAGCTTGACCGGAGGCGGGGGGTACCAAGAGACCCAGTACTTC. It encodes CASSLTGGGGYQETQYF. The V call is TRBV5-6, the J call TRBJ2-5; 8 bases are a match to TRBD2. The CDR3 contains 17 residues. The trim removed 1 base at V and 0 bases at J, leaving 8 bases unmatched. The germline gives CDR1 SGHDT, CDR2 YYEEEE.

This clone was counted only a few times. The chain uses TRBV5-1 and TRBJ1-1; tentative D call: TRBD1 (6 bases). CDR1 is SGHRS and CDR2 is YFSETQ in the germline V gene. CDR3 length: 15 amino acids. Trimming took 2 bases from V and 2 from J, leaving 13 bases between them. CDR3 region: CASSFTGMLNTEAFF. The DNA of the CDR3 is TGCGCCAGCAGCTTTACAGGGATGCTTAACACTGAAGCTTTCTTT. The full variable domain, its missing parts supplied by reference TRBV5-1 and TRBJ1-1, is KAGVTQTPRYLIKTRGQQVTLSCSPISGHRSVSWYQQTPGQGLQFLFEYFSETQRNKGNFPGRFSGRQFSNSRSEMNVSTLELGDSALYLCASSFTGMLNTEAFFGQGTRLTVV.

This chain connects TRBV9 to TRBJ1-4, with D perhaps matching TRBD1 (5 bases). Germline V lookup: CDR1 SGDLS, CDR2 YYNGEE. V was clipped by 0 bases and J by 7 bases, with 10 bases between them. CDR3 length equals 14 residues. The CDR3 DNA reads as TGTGCCAGCAGCGTAGGACAGCCCGGTGAAAAACTGTTTTTT. As protein: CASSVGQPGEKLFF.

The chain couples TRBV29-1 to TRBJ2-5; a possible D gene is TRBD1 (7 bases). Per germline, CDR1 SQVTM and CDR2 ANQGSEA. The CDR3 spans 14 residues. CDR3 amino acids: CPRRGRGDQETQYF. The CDR3 coding sequence is TGCCCCAGAAGGGGCAGGGGGGACCAAGAGACCCAGTACTTC.